This record covers a single T cell receptor beta chain. What it binds is unknown. The source of the sample is a study of blood T cells in healthy people across ages. Germline values: CDR1 SGHTA, CDR2 FQGNSA. The CDR3 runs 17 residues. Trimming took 2 bases from V and 0 from J, leaving 15 bases between them. Regarding the study as a whole: Using unsorted PBMCs precluded a conclusive naive versus antigen-experienced comparison. Estimates based on one million T cells were treated as lower bounds.

Through a sample-barcoded 5' primer and a J-beta primer mix, a second PCR was run for roughly 7 to 11 cycles. TCRdb fed the 5' RACE reads into MiXCR, producing one record per CDR3 protein. The data hold about 1.8 million distinct CDR3 sequences, with roughly 50% observed a single time. The source of this sequence is a woman in her 40s in good health. The sequenced sample was blood. The genes are TRBV7-2 and TRBJ2-3, with TRBD1 as a possible D gene (6 bases). The CDR3 reads CASSLRDIPYSTDTQYF. The CDR3 coding sequence is TGTGCCAGCAGCTTAAGGGACATACCCTATAGCACAGATACGCAGTATTTT.